The 10 T cell receptor beta chains listed next were all sequenced from one sample in a study of regulatory T cells in long-lasting Graves disease. Sequencing libraries for TCR beta were prepared with iRepertoire HTBI primers and Arm-PCR of CDR3 regions. TCRdb re-called the multiplex PCR reads through MiXCR, storing one row per CDR3 protein. The data hold about 460,000 distinct CDR3 sequences, with about 22% observed a single time. Time point: persistent/refractory GD, antithyroid drugs over 5 years with positive TRAb. The TCR library was made from RNA that had been extracted from PBMCs in TRIzol. This specimen consisted of peripheral blood mononuclear cells (PBMCs), obtained when the disease was refractory, from a patient treated with antithyroid drugs. Receptors were obtained from a female donor with Graves disease.

The chain uses TRBV20-1 and TRBJ2-7, with 8 positions matching TRBD1. The V gene end was trimmed by 2 bases and the J gene end by 3 bases; junction bases not matched to a gene: 9. This CDR3 comprises 15 residues. Germline V CDR1 and CDR2: DFQATT, SNEGSKA (reference sequence). As DNA, the CDR3 is TGCAGTGCTAGATCGGGACAGGTGGACAACTACGAGCAGTACTTC. It translates to CSARSGQVDNYEQYF.

About this clonotype: A much larger clone is a single base away; this may be a read error. V usage is TRBV30 and J usage is TRBJ1-1, with no clear D. The CDR3 has 13 residues. V was cut by 5 bases and J by 6 bases, with 16 bases left in between. Germline CDR1 reads GTSNPN; CDR2 reads SVGIG (reference sequence). CDR3 nucleotides: TGTGCCTGGGACAAGTTAAGAGGCGCTGAAGCTTTCTTT. Translating it yields CAWDKLRGAEAFF. Full variable domain (missing parts from reference TRBV30 and TRBJ1-1): SQTIHQWPATLVQPVGSPLSLECTVEGTSNPNLYWYRQAAGRGLQLLFYSVGIGQISSEVPQNLSASRPQDRQFILSSKKLLLSDSGFYLCAWDKLRGAEAFFGQGTRLTVV.

This clonotype was seen more than once but under ten times. The V call is TRBV6-2 or TRBV6-3, the J call TRBJ2-5, with TRBD2 as a possible D gene (5 bases). V was shortened by 7 bases and J by 5 bases, with 14 bases between the two germline ends. The germline CDR1 and CDR2 sequences are MNHEY and SVGEGT. This CDR3 spans 13 amino acids. This CDR3 reads CASNPSGGETQYF. In DNA, the CDR3 is TGTGCCAGCAACCCAAGCGGCGGGGAGACCCAGTACTTC.

This clonotype has a handful of counts. This chain links TRBV7-9 with TRBJ1-6, with TRBD1 identical over 11 bases. V lost 5 bases to trimming and J lost 10 bases; unmatched junction nucleotides: 16. This CDR3 comprises 18 residues. The V gene's germline CDR1 is SEHNR and CDR2 FQNEAQ (reference sequence). This chain's CDR3 is CASSPRGQGGVEGSPLHF. CDR3 nucleotide sequence: TGTGCCAGCAGCCCCCGGGGACAGGGGGGGGTTGAAGGATCACCCCTCCACTTT.

This clonotype was recorded at least ten times. V is TRBV11-2 and J is TRBJ2-7, with unresolved D. The CDR3 is 15 amino acids. The V end was cut by 4 bases, the J end by 3 bases, with 16 bases between. Germline CDR1 and CDR2: SGHAT and FQNNGV. The CDR3 here is CASSSRTATYYEQYF. CDR3 DNA sequence: TGTGCCAGCAGCTCCAGGACGGCTACTTACTACGAGCAGTACTTC. The full variable domain, rest sourced from reference TRBV11-2 and TRBJ2-7, is EAGVAQSPRYKIIEKRQSVAFWCNPISGHATLYWYQQILGQGPKLLIQFQNNGVVDDSQLPKDRFSAERLKGVDSTLKIQPAKLEDSAVYLCASSSRTATYYEQYFGPGTRLTVT.

The V call is TRBV19, the J call TRBJ1-5; D is unclear. Trimming shortened V by 4 bases and J by 4 bases, and 20 bases separated the two germline ends. The germline V gene has CDR1 LNHDA and CDR2 SQIVND (reference sequence). The CDR3 runs to 17 residues. The CDR3 DNA follows: TGTGCCAGTAGTAGCGGGATTGGGGATGGTGGGAATCAGCCCCAGCATTTT. This sequence encodes CASSSGIGDGGNQPQHF.

This clonotype appeared a few times. The chain carries TRBV7-3 and TRBJ2-2; no definite D call. The V gene lost 6 bases and the J gene lost 5 bases, with 13 bases spanning the gap. This CDR3 contains 14 residues. Germline-derived CDR1 and CDR2 are SGHTA and FQGTGA. CDR3 DNA: TGTGCCAGCAGGCAGGAATCCGGGACCGGGGAGCTGTTTTTT. Its translation: CASRQESGTGELFF.

The J gene is TRBJ2-7, the V gene TRBV4-2; D unresolved. This CDR3 is built from 14 residues. Germline CDR1 and CDR2: LGHNA and YNFKEQ. V lost 4 bases and J 0 bases, leaving 10 bases between the germline ends. The CDR3 bases are TGTGCCAGCAGCCCTCAGAGTAACTCCTACGAGCAGTACTTC. Translated: CASSPQSNSYEQYF.

Many counts were recorded for this clonotype. The CDR3 is CATSRSLGGINTEAFF. In DNA, the CDR3 is TGTGCCACCAGCAGATCTCTCGGGGGTATTAACACTGAAGCTTTCTTT. The chain combines TRBV15 with TRBJ1-1, with D tentatively TRBD1 (5 bases). The ends were cut back, 2 bases at V and 2 bases at J, with 15 bases in the middle. The CDR3 sequence is 16 residues long. Germline loops: CDR1 LNHNV, CDR2 YYDKDF (reference sequence).

V usage is TRBV7-2 and J usage is TRBJ2-7; a weak D match, TRBD2 (5 bases). The germline V and J ends were trimmed by 0 bases and 7 bases, with 13 bases remaining between them. The CDR3 sequence is 14 residues long. CDR1 is SGHTA, CDR2 FQGNSA, per germline. The CDR3 bases are TGTGCCAGCAGCTTAGCCCGCAGATCGGGGGAGCAGTACTTC. This translates into CASSLARRSGEQYF.